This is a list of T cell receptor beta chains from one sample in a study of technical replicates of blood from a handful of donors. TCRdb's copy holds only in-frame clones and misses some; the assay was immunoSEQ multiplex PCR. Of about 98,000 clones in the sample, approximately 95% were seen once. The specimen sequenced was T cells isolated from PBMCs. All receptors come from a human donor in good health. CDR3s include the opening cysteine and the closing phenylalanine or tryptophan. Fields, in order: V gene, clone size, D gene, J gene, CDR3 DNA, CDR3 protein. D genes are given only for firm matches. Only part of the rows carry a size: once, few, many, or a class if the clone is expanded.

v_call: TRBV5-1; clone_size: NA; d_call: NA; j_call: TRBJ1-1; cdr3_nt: TGCGCCAGCGTTTTGGGGGGGGCAGACACTGAAGCTTTCTTT; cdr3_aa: CASVLGGADTEAFF
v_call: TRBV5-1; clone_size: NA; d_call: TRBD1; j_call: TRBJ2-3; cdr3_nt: TGCGCCAGCAGCACGGGGACAGTCACAGATACGCAGTATTTT; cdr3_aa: CASSTGTVTDTQYF
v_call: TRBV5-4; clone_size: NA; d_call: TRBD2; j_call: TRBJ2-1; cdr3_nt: TGTGCCAGCAGCGGGGGGGGATACAATGAGCAGTTCTTC; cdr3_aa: CASSGGGYNEQFF
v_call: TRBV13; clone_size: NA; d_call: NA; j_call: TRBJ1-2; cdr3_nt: TGTGCCAGCAGCCCGGACGGGGGCTATGGCTACACCTTC; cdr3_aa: CASSPDGGYGYTF
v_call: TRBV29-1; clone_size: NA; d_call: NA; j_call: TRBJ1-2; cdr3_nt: TGCAGCGTTGCGGACACTGAGAACTATGGCTACACCTTC; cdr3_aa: CSVADTENYGYTF
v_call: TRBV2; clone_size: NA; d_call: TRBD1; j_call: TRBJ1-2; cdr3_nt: TGTGCCAGCAGTGAAGCGCTTCGACAGGGATTCCTTAACTATGGCTACACCTTC; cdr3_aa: CASSEALRQGFLNYGYTF
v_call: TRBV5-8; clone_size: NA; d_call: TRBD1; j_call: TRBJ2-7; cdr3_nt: TGTGCCAGCAGACTACCGGGACAGACCTACGAGCAGTACTTC; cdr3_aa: CASRLPGQTYEQYF
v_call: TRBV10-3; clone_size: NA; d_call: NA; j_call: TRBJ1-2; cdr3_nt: TGTGCCATCAGTGAGTCGGTTTTTCACAGCACCTTC; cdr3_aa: CAISESVFHSTF
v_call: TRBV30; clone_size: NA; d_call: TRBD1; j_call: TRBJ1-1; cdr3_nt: TGTGCCTGGGGCAGGGGGAAAGCTTTCTTT; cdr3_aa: CAWGRGKAFF
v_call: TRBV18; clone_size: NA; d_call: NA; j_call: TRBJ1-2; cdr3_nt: TGTGCCAGCTCCCCCACCGGGACAACTTCCCCCTATGGCTACACCTTC; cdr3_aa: CASSPTGTTSPYGYTF
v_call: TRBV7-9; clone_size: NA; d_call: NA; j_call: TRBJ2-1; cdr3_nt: TGTGCCAGCAGCTTTCGGCAGGATGAGCAGTTCTTC; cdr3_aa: CASSFRQDEQFF
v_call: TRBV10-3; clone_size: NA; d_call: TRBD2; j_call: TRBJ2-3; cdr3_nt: TGTGCCATCAGCGAGCGGGAGGTCACAGATACGCAGTATTTT; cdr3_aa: CAISEREVTDTQYF
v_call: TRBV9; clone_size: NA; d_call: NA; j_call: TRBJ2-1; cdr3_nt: TGTGCCAGCAGCTTCGGACTAAACAATGAGCAGTTCTTC; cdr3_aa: CASSFGLNNEQFF
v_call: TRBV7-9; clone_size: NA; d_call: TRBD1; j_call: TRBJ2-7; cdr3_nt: TGTGCCAGCAGCCCCCCCCGGGACAGATCCTACGAGCAGTACTTC; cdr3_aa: CASSPPRDRSYEQYF
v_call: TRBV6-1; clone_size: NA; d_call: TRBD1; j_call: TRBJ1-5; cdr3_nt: TGTGCCAGCAGGGCGGAACAGGGGGCAGGCGGCCCCCAGCATTTT; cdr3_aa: CASRAEQGAGGPQHF
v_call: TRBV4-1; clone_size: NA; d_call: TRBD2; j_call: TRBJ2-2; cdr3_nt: TGCGCCAGCAGAAATACTAGCGGGGGATTCACCGGGGAGCTGTTTTTT; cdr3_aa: CASRNTSGGFTGELFF
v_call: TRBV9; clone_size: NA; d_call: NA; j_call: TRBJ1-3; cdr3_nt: TGTGCCAGCAGCGTAGCCGGGGGGGGCTCTGGAAACACCATATATTTT; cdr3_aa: CASSVAGGGSGNTIYF
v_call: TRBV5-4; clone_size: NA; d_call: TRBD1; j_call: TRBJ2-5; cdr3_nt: TGTGCCAGCAGAGCAACAGGGGGAGAGACCCAGTACTTC; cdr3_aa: CASRATGGETQYF
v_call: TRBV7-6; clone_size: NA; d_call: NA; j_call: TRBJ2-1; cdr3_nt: TGTGCCAGCAGCTTAGCCCATAGAGGGCGGGATTGGGACAATGAGCAGTTCTTC; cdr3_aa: CASSLAHRGRDWDNEQFF
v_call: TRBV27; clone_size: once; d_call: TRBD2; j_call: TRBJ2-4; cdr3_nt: TGTGCCAGCAGTCCTCTAGCGGGAGGTCTAGCCAAAAACATTCAGTACTTC; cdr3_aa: CASSPLAGGLAKNIQYF
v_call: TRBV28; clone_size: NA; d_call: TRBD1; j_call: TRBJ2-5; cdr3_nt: TGTGCCAGCAGGGACAGGGGAGGTGGAGAGACCCAGTACTTC; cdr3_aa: CASRDRGGGETQYF
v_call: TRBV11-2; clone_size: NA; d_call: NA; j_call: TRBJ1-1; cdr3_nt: TGTGCCAGCAGCTTAGAGGCAGGGGTGAACACTGAAGCTTTCTTT; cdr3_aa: CASSLEAGVNTEAFF
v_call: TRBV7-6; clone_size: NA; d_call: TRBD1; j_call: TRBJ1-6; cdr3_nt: TGTGCCAGCAGCGTTACAGGGGACAATTCACCCCTCCACTTT; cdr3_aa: CASSVTGDNSPLHF
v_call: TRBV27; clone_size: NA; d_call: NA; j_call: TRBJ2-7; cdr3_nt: TGTGCCAGCACCGCTTCCTACGGGTACGAGCAGTACTTC; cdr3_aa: CASTASYGYEQYF
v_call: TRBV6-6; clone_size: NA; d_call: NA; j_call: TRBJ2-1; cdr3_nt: TGTGCCAGCAGTTACTCGCGGGATTCCTACAATGAGCAGTTCTTC; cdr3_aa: CASSYSRDSYNEQFF
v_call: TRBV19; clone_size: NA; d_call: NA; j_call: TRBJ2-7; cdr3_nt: TGTGCCAGTAGTATGGCAGGAACTTCCTACGAGCAGTACTTC; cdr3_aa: CASSMAGTSYEQYF
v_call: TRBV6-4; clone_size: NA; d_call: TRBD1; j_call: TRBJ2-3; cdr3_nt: TGTGCCAGCAGTGACAGGTTCGGGACAGGGAGCACAGATACGCAGTATTTT; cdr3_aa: CASSDRFGTGSTDTQYF
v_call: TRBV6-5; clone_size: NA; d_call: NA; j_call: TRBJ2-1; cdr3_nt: TGTGCCAGCAGTTTAAAAAACAGGGGCGGGGATGGGGAGCAGTTCTTC; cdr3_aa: CASSLKNRGGDGEQFF
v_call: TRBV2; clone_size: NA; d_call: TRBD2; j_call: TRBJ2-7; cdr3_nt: TGTGCCAGCAGTGAAACTTCGGCGGGAGTACTCACGTTCGAGCAGTACTTC; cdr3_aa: CASSETSAGVLTFEQYF
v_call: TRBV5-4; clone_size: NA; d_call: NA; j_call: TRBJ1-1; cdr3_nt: TGTGCCAGCAGCTTGGGAGCAGGGCTGGTTGCGGACACTGAAGCTTTCTTT; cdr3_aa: CASSLGAGLVADTEAFF
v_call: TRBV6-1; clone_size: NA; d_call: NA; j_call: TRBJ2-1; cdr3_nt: TGTGCCAGCAGAGGGGTAATAGGGCACAATGAGCAGTTCTTC; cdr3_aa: CASRGVIGHNEQFF
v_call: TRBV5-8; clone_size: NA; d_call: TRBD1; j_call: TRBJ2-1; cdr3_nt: TGTGCCAGCAGCCTTCCCGGGACAGGAGACAATGAGCAGTTCTTC; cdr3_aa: CASSLPGTGDNEQFF